This TCR beta chain was observed in a study of blood T cell repertoires in COVID-19. Across the whole study: Italy, Spain and the United States were the sources of the convalescent and acute COVID-19 samples.

Those enrolled, adults aged 18 to 89 years, came from roughly 23 US areas. Libraries were prepared by immunoSEQ multiplex PCR; TCRdb keeps only in-frame clonotypes and omits some of them. Among approximately 230,000 clones listed, over 75% were seen once. The specimen was PBMCs or T cells enriched from blood (not recorded which). This receptor was taken from a man aged 18 to 30 who had recovered from COVID-19.

The CDR3 loop reads CASASGSSYNEQFF. The CDR3 coding sequence is TGTGCCAGCGCTAGCGGGAGCTCCTACAATGAGCAGTTCTTC. V usage is TRBV9 and J usage is TRBJ2-1; TRBD2 aligns across 10 bases. There are 14 residues in the CDR3. The trim removed 7 bases at V and 0 bases at J, leaving 1 base unmatched. CDR1 is SGDLS and CDR2 is YYNGEE in the germline V gene.